The 25 T cell receptor beta chains listed next were all sequenced from one sample in a study of radiation and T cells in renal cell carcinoma. The time point: blood 2 weeks post-SBRT. The treatment: 15 Gy SBRT to primary tumor, nephrectomy 4 weeks later. This table comes from immunoSEQ multiplex PCR, and its TCRdb copy is limited to in-frame clones, with some not included. The sample lists 150,000 to 190,000 clones, 87% occurring once. Sample: blood, taken from a patient whose treatment included radiotherapy and nephrectomy. The receptors derive from a woman between 45 and 60 years old with renal cell carcinoma.

This sequence joins TRBV10-3 and TRBJ1-1; 7 bases map to TRBD1. This CDR3 region has 17 residues. V trimming: 0 bases; J trimming: 2 bases; junction bases outside the gene matches: 9. Germline-derived CDR1 and CDR2 are ENHRY and SYGVKD. This CDR3 is CAISESMGKGANTEAFF. The DNA for the CDR3 is TGTGCCATCAGTGAGTCAATGGGGAAGGGGGCCAACACTGAAGCTTTCTTT.

This clone showed up just once. This rearrangement joins TRBV6-6 to TRBJ1-4; the match to TRBD1 covers 10 bases. V trimming: 6 bases; J trimming: 8 bases; junction bases outside the gene matches: 3. The CDR3 is 13 amino acids. Germline values: CDR1 MNHNY, CDR2 SVGAGI (reference sequence). The CDR3 is CASSWTGGEKLFF. CDR3 in DNA: TGTGCCAGCAGCTGGACAGGGGGAGAAAAACTGTTTTTT.

The V and J genes are TRBV5-1 and TRBJ1-2; D is unclear. The CDR3 has 14 residues. Trimming took off 0 bases at V and 8 bases at J, with 14 bases between the two ends. Germline values: CDR1 SGHRS, CDR2 YFSETQ. The CDR3 protein is CASSLATDAGGYTF. CDR3 coding DNA: TGCGCCAGCAGCTTGGCAACGGACGCTGGAGGCTACACCTTC.

This chain links TRBV13 with TRBJ2-1; the match to TRBD2 covers 10 bases. The CDR3 sequence is 20 residues long. Trimming took 4 bases from V and 4 from J; bases not matched to a gene: 19. Germline CDR1 PRHDT, CDR2 FYEKMQ (reference sequence). Written as DNA, the CDR3 is TGTGCCAGCAGCTCCCCTAAGGGACTAGCGATGAGCAGAGGTTACAATGAGCAGTTCTTC. It yields the protein CASSSPKGLAMSRGYNEQFF.

J is TRBJ1-3 and V is TRBV5-1, with D perhaps TRBD1 (5 bases). Trimming stripped 0 bases from V and 0 bases from J, with 10 bases between. The germline CDR1 and CDR2 sequences are SGHRS and YFSETQ. This CDR3 has 16 amino acids. The CDR3 spells CASSLGDARSGNTIYF. The CDR3 region has the DNA TGCGCCAGCAGCTTGGGGGACGCTCGCTCTGGAAACACCATATATTTT.

The rearrangement uses TRBV11-2 and TRBJ1-2, with 8 nucleotides matching TRBD1. Germline V gene data show CDR1 as SGHAT and CDR2 as FQNNGV. The CDR3 length is 17 residues. With 1 base clipped from V and 1 base from J, the junction kept 8 bases outside the gene matches. The CDR3 DNA reads as TGTGCCAGCAGCTTAGTATACGAGACAGGGGTTAACTATGGCTACACCTTC. Protein sequence: CASSLVYETGVNYGYTF.

The chain uses TRBV4-1 and TRBJ2-1; 8 nucleotides line up with TRBD2. From germline, CDR1 is MGHRA and CDR2 YSYEKL. The trim removed 4 bases at V and 5 bases at J, leaving 16 bases unmatched. This CDR3 contains 18 residues. CDR3 residues: CASSLEQWGGGLDNEQFF. Written as DNA, the CDR3 is TGCGCCAGCAGCCTAGAACAGTGGGGCGGGGGGTTGGACAATGAGCAGTTCTTC.

The rearrangement uses TRBV5-6 and TRBJ1-1, with D possibly TRBD1 on 6 matching bases. Germline V gene lookup returns CDR1 SGHDT and CDR2 YYEEEE. The CDR3 has 12 residues. V gave up 0 bases and J gave up 11 bases, with 11 bases separating them. The CDR3 nucleotides read TGTGCCAGCAGCTTGGGTGGACAGAAGGCTTTCTTT. As protein: CASSLGGQKAFF.

The chain carries TRBV20-1 and TRBJ1-1; D gene unclear. CDR3 length equals 11 residues. CDR1 DFQATT and CDR2 SNEGSKA come from the germline V gene (reference sequence). V was trimmed by 6 bases and J by 6 bases, leaving 11 bases between them. Here the CDR3 DNA reads TGCAGTGCAATCGGCTCCCCTGAAGCTTTCTTT. Its translation: CSAIGSPEAFF.

This sequence joins TRBV6-5 and TRBJ1-3, with 8 bases matching TRBD1. After removal of 6 bases from V and 0 bases from J, the junction contained 4 bases not matched to a gene. Germline CDR1 reads MNHEY; CDR2 reads SVGAGI. This CDR3 contains 15 residues. Written as DNA, the CDR3 is TGTGCCAGCAGCTCGGACAGGGACTCTGGAAACACCATATATTTT. Protein product: CASSSDRDSGNTIYF.

The chain links TRBV19 to TRBJ2-2; possibly TRBD1 or TRBD2 for D (7 bases each). The V end was cut by 10 bases, the J end by 3 bases, with 15 bases between. CDR1 is LNHDA, CDR2 SQIVND, per germline (reference sequence). CDR3 length: 14 amino acids. The CDR3 is CATGAGGDTGELFF. In DNA, the CDR3 is TGTGCCACTGGGGCAGGGGGGGACACCGGGGAGCTGTTTTTT. The complete variable domain, with remaining parts taken from reference TRBV19 and TRBJ2-2, reads DGGITQSPKYLFRKEGQNVTLSCEQNLNHDAMYWYRQDPGQGLRLIYYSQIVNDFQKGDIAEGYSVSREKKESFPLTVTSAQKNPTAFYLCATGAGGDTGELFFGEGSRLTVL.

The V and J genes are TRBV7-9 and TRBJ2-7; D call uncertain. This CDR3 has 14 residues. In germline, CDR1 is SEHNR, CDR2 FQNEAQ (reference sequence). V lost 4 bases and J lost 7, with 17 bases in between. CDR3 loop: CASSSGRVPKEQYF. The DNA for the CDR3 is TGTGCCAGCAGCTCCGGAAGGGTTCCTAAGGAGCAGTACTTC.

The V gene is TRBV5-4, the J gene TRBJ2-5, with D hard to call. Trimming took off 0 bases at V and 4 bases at J, with 10 bases between the two ends. CDR1 SGHNT and CDR2 YYREEE come from the germline V gene (reference sequence). The CDR3 totals 14 residues. The CDR3: CASSLASSGETQYF. CDR3 coding DNA: TGTGCCAGCAGCTTGGCTAGTTCCGGAGAGACCCAGTACTTC.

This chain links TRBV9 with TRBJ2-5; the match to TRBD2 covers 9 bases. CDR1 SGDLS and CDR2 YYNGEE come from the germline V gene. V was pared by 0 bases and J by 2 bases, with 5 bases of the junction left unmatched. CDR3 length: 16 amino acids. The CDR3 region has the DNA TGTGCCAGCAGCGTAGACGGACTAGCGAATCAAGAGACCCAGTACTTC. Its translation is CASSVDGLANQETQYF.

V and J are TRBV5-1 and TRBJ2-5; 14 positions agree with TRBD2. V lost 0 bases and J lost 3; bases outside the gene matches: 7. Germline lookup yields CDR1 SGHRS and CDR2 YFSETQ. This CDR3 comprises 18 residues. CDR3: CASSLGTSGGPREETQYF. CDR3 coding DNA: TGCGCCAGCAGCTTGGGGACTAGCGGGGGGCCCCGAGAAGAGACCCAGTACTTC.

The chain employs TRBV15 and TRBJ2-7; 9 bases line up with TRBD1. J gave up 3 bases and V 0 bases, and 6 bases lay outside the gene matches. This CDR3 is built from 16 residues. Germline V gives CDR1 LNHNV, CDR2 YYDKDF (reference sequence). CDR3 in DNA: TGTGCCACCAGCAGAGATCGAGGGACAGGGATCTACGAGCAGTACTTC. Its protein is CATSRDRGTGIYEQYF.

The table lists this clone with a few counts. V and J are TRBV13 and TRBJ1-1; D ambiguous. CDR1 and CDR2 (germline): PRHDT, FYEKMQ (reference sequence). Trimming pared 2 bases from V and 4 bases from J, leaving 8 bases between. The CDR3 runs to 13 residues. In DNA form, the CDR3 reads TGTGCCAGCAGCTTAAAAAGAGGCACTGAAGCTTTCTTT. Encoded protein: CASSLKRGTEAFF. Drawing the rest from reference TRBV13 and TRBJ1-1, the complete variable domain is AAGVIQSPRHLIKEKRETATLKCYPIPRHDTVYWYQQGPGQDPQFLISFYEKMQSDKGSIPDRFSAQQFSDYHSELNMSSLELGDSALYFCASSLKRGTEAFFGQGTRLTVV.

The rearrangement links TRBV4-1 to TRBJ2-2; D may be TRBD1 (6 bases). Germline V gene data show CDR1 as MGHRA and CDR2 as YSYEKL. V was pared by 4 bases and J by 5 bases, with 14 bases between. This CDR3 contains 15 residues. The CDR3 region is CASSPDGGSTGELFF. The CDR3, as DNA: TGCGCCAGCAGCCCCGATGGGGGCTCGACCGGGGAGCTGTTTTTT.

This chain uses TRBV10-2 with TRBJ1-6; D is unclear. Deletions cut 6 bases from V and 6 bases from J, with 9 bases between. Per the germline V gene, CDR1 is WSHSY and CDR2 is SAAADI. This CDR3 comprises 13 residues. In DNA, the CDR3 is TGCGCCAGCAGAACACGGGCTAATTCACCCCTCCACTTT. This sequence encodes CASRTRANSPLHF.

V is TRBV4-1 and J is TRBJ1-2, with TRBD1 as a possible D gene (5 bases). The CDR3 has 16 amino acids. Trimming removed 3 bases at V and 4 bases at J, with 18 bases between. Germline CDR1 is MGHRA and CDR2 is YSYEKL. The CDR3 nucleotides are TGCGCCAGCAGCCAGGGGTCGGGGGTTCAGGGCTATGGCTACACCTTC. The encoded protein is CASSQGSGVQGYGYTF.

The chain recombines TRBV19 with TRBJ1-2, with TRBD1 as a possible D gene (5 bases). Looked up from germline, CDR1 is LNHDA and CDR2 is SQIVND (reference sequence). This CDR3 is built from 15 residues. V was pared by 5 bases and J by 2 bases, with 15 bases between. The CDR3 DNA follows: TGTGCCAGTAGTCAAGAGAGTACAGGAAACTATGGCTACACCTTC. This codes for CASSQESTGNYGYTF.

With regard to this clone: The junction shows a germline mismatch at one end, possibly a read error. V gene TRBV9 combines with J gene TRBJ2-1, with 7 positions matching TRBD1. The CDR3 contains 15 residues. Germline assignment: CDR1 SGDLS and CDR2 YYNGEE. The CDR3 DNA sequence: TGTACCAGCAGCGTCACAGGGGACGGTTACAATGAGCAGTTCTTC. Its protein is CTSSVTGDGYNEQFF.

This chain uses TRBV5-1 with TRBJ2-1, with D perhaps assigned TRBD1 or TRBD2 (6 bases each). This CDR3 is 14 amino acids long. V was cut by 0 bases and J by 5 bases, with 9 bases left in between. CDR1 is SGHRS and CDR2 is YFSETQ in the germline V gene. The CDR3, as DNA: TGCGCCAGCAGCTTGGAGGGGGGAAACAATGAGCAGTTCTTC. It yields the protein CASSLEGGNNEQFF.

The genes are TRBV29-1 and TRBJ2-3, with D hard to call. V lost 7 bases and J lost 3, with 11 bases in between. This CDR3 is 12 amino acids long. The germline V gene has CDR1 SQVTM and CDR2 ANQGSEA. The CDR3 sequence is CSGTSGTDTQYF. CDR3 bases: TGCAGCGGGACGAGTGGAACAGATACGCAGTATTTT.

This chain joins TRBV18 and TRBJ1-1; D gene unclear. The ends were cut back, 3 bases at V and 1 base at J, with 9 bases in the middle. The CDR3 is made up of 14 amino acids. Germline V gene data show CDR1 as KGHSH and CDR2 as LQKENI. The CDR3: CASSPRTPNTEAFF. CDR3 coding DNA: TGTGCCAGCTCACCCCGGACGCCGAACACTGAAGCTTTCTTT.